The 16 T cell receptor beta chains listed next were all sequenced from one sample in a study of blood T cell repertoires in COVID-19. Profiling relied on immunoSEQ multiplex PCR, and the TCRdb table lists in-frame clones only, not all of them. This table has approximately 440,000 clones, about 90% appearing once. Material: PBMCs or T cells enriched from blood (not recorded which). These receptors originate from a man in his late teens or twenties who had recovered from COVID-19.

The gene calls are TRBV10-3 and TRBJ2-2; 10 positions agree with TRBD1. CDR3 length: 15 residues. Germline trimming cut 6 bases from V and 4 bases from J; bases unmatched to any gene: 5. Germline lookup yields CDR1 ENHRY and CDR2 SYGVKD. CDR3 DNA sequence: TGTGCCATCAGACCCGGACAGGGGGTCACCGGGGAGCTGTTTTTT. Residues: CAIRPGQGVTGELFF.

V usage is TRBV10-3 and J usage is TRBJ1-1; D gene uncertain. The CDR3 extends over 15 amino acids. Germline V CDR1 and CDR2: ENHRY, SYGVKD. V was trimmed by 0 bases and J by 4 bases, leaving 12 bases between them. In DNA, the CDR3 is TGTGCCATCAGTGAGTCGAGAGGTAGTCGCACTGAAGCTTTCTTT. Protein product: CAISESRGSRTEAFF.

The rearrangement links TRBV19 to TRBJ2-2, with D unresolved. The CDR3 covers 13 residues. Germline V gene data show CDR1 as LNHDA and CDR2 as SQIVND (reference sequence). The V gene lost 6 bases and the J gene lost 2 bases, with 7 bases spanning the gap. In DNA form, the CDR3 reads TGTGCCAGTAGATCCTTAAACACCGGGGAGCTGTTTTTT. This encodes CASRSLNTGELFF.

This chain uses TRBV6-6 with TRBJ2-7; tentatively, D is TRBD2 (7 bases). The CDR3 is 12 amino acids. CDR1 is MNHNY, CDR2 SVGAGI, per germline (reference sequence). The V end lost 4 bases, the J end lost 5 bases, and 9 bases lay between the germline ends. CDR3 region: CASSSGGHEQYF. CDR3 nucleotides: TGTGCCAGCAGTTCCGGGGGGCACGAGCAGTACTTC.

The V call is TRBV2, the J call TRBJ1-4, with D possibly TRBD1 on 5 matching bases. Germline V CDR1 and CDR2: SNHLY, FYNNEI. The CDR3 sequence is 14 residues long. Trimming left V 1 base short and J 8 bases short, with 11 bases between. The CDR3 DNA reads TGTGCCAGCAGTGAAGGAAACAAGGGGGAAAAACTGTTTTTT. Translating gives CASSEGNKGEKLFF.

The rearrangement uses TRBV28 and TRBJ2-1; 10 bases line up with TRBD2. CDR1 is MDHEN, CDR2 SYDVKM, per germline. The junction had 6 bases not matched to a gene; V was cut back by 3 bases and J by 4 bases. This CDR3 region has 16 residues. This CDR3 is CASSFLTSGMYNEQFF. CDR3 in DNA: TGTGCCAGCAGTTTTTTAACTAGCGGGATGTACAATGAGCAGTTCTTC.

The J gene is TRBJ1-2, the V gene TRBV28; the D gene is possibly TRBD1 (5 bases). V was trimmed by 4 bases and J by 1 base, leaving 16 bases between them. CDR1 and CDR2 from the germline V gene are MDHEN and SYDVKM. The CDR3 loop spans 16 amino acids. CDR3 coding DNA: TGTGCCAGCAGTTCCCGTTGGCAGGGCCGTAACTATGGCTACACCTTC. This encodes CASSSRWQGRNYGYTF.

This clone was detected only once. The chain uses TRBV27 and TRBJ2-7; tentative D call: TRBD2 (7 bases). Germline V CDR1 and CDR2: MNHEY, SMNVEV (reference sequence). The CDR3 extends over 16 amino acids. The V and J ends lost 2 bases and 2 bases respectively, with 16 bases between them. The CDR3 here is CASSLNRDYLTYEQYF. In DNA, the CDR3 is TGTGCCAGCAGTTTAAACAGGGACTACCTTACCTACGAGCAGTACTTC.

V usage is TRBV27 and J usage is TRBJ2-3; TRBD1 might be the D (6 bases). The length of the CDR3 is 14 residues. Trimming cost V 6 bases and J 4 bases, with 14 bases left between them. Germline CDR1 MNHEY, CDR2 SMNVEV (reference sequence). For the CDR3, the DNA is TGTGCCAGCAGAACAGGGCCCCGCCCAGATACGCAGTATTTT. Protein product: CASRTGPRPDTQYF.

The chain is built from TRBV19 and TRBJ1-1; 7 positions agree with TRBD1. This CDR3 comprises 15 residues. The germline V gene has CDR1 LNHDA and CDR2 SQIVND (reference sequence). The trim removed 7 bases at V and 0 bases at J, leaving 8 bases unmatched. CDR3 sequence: CASKVEGQMNTEAFF. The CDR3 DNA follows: TGTGCCAGTAAAGTTGAGGGACAGATGAACACTGAAGCTTTCTTT.

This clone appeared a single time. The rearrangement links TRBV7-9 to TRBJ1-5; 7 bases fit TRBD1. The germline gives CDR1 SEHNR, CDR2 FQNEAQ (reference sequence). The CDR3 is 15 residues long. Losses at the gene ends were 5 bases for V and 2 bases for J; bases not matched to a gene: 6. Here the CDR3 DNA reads TGTGCCAGCAGCCCGACAGGGATGGGCAATCAGCCCCAGCATTTT. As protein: CASSPTGMGNQPQHF.

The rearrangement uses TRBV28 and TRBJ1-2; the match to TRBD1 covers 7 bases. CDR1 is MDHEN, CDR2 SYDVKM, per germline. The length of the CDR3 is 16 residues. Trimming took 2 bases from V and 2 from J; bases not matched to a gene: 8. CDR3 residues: CASSLRGVQGNYGYTF. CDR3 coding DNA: TGTGCCAGCAGTTTAAGGGGAGTACAGGGGAACTATGGCTACACCTTC.

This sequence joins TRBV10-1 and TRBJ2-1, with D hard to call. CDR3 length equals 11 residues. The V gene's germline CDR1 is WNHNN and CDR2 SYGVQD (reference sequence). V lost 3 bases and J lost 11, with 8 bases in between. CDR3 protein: CASSDSVKQFF. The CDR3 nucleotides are TGCGCCAGCAGTGACTCGGTGAAGCAGTTCTTC.

CDR3 region: CATSNLGEEVLSSRTF. Written as DNA, the CDR3 is TGTGCCACCAGCAACCTAGGTGAAGAAGTGCTATCTTCGAGAACCTTC. The V gene is TRBV15, the J gene TRBJ1-2; D gene uncertain. The CDR3 length is 16 residues. Per the germline V gene, CDR1 is LNHNV and CDR2 is YYDKDF (reference sequence). The V end lost 4 bases, the J end lost 14 bases, and 29 bases lay between the germline ends.

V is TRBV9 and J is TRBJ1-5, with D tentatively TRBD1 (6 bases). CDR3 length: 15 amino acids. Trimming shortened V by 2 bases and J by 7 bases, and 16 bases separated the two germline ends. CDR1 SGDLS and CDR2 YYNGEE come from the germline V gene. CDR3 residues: CASSVRDTEGQPQHF. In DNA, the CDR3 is TGTGCCAGCAGCGTCCGGGACACCGAAGGACAGCCCCAGCATTTT.

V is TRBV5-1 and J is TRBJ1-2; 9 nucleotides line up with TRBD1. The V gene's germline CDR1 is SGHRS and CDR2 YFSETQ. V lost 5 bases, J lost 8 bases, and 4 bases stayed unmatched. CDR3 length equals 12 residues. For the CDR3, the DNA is TGCGCCAGCAGATACACAGGGGGCGGCTACACCTTC. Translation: CASRYTGGGYTF.